The 25 T cell receptor beta chains listed next were all sequenced from one sample in a study of T cells in Graves' hyperthyroidism and ophthalmopathy. Amplification of TCR beta CDR3 regions used RNA as the template. First-round RT-PCR of the TCR CDR3 relied on the HTBI primer set. TCRdb reprocessed the multiplex PCR reads with MiXCR, giving one entry per CDR3 protein. The sample holds about 400,000 distinct CDR3 sequences; about 14% are singletons and the top ten take about 20%. The sequenced sample was blood. The receptors originated from a young woman with Graves' ophthalmopathy.

V and J are TRBV5-6 and TRBJ2-1, with 9 bases matching TRBD2. Losses at the gene ends were 4 bases for V and 8 bases for J; bases not matched to a gene: 13. The germline CDR1 and CDR2 sequences are SGHDT and YYEEEE. The CDR3 length is 16 residues. The CDR3, as DNA: TGTGCCAGCAGCGGGGGCGGGGGGGTATTTCTGTATGAGCAGTTCTTC. Protein: CASSGGGGVFLYEQFF.

This clonotype was counted many times. The CDR3 nucleotides read TGTGCCAGCAGCTCGGACAGGGGCTCGGGCAATCAGCCCCAGCATTTT. Encoded protein: CASSSDRGSGNQPQHF. The V call is TRBV6-1, the J call TRBJ1-5, with 9 bases that match TRBD1. The junction had 8 bases not matched to a gene; V was cut back by 6 bases and J by 2 bases. CDR3 length: 16 amino acids. Germline CDR1 and CDR2: MNHNS and SASEGT.

This clonotype was recorded many times. The V and J genes are TRBV13 and TRBJ2-1, with D hard to call. The ends were cut back, 5 bases at V and 8 bases at J, with 10 bases in the middle. This CDR3 has 12 amino acids. Germline-derived CDR1 and CDR2 are PRHDT and FYEKMQ (reference sequence). The CDR3 sequence: CASSPIKDEQFF. As DNA, the CDR3 is TGTGCCAGCAGCCCCATAAAGGATGAGCAGTTCTTC.

This clonotype was counted at least ten times. The CDR3 region is CASREKVAFF. The DNA for the CDR3 is TGTGCCAGCAGGGAGAAAGTTGCTTTCTTT. The rearrangement joins TRBV2 to TRBJ1-1; D is ambiguous. This CDR3 has 10 amino acids. The germline CDR1 and CDR2 sequences are SNHLY and FYNNEI. Between the trimmed V and J ends, which lost 6 bases and 11 bases, there was a span of 10 bases.

This clonotype was detected a few times. The V call is TRBV20-1, the J call TRBJ2-5, with 9 nucleotides matching TRBD2. Per germline, CDR1 DFQATT and CDR2 SNEGSKA (reference sequence). The CDR3 has 16 amino acids. The junction had 10 bases not matched to a gene; V was cut back by 0 bases and J by 5 bases. The DNA for the CDR3 is TGCAGTGCTAGAGATTTGGTCCTAGCGGGGCTTGAGACCCAGTACTTC. Translation: CSARDLVLAGLETQYF.

This clonotype was seen many times. CDR3: CASSPGGEKLFF. CDR3 sequence (DNA): TGTGCCAGCAGCCCGGGAGGTGAAAAACTGTTTTTT. This chain connects TRBV11-1 to TRBJ1-4, with D unclear. The CDR3 covers 12 residues. V lost 5 bases, J lost 7 bases, and 8 bases lay in between. Germline CDR1 reads SGHAT; CDR2 reads FQDESV (reference sequence). The whole variable domain, filled in from reference TRBV11-1 and TRBJ1-4, reads EAEVAQSPRYKITEKSQAVAFWCDPISGHATLYWYRQILGQGPELLVQFQDESVVDDSQLPKDRFSAERLKGVDSTLKIQPAELGDSAMYLCASSPGGEKLFFGSGTQLSVL.

CDR3 sequence reads: CASSIYRGDTEAFF. The CDR3 DNA is TGTGCCAGTAGTATTTACAGGGGAGACACTGAAGCTTTCTTT. The rearrangement uses TRBV19 and TRBJ1-1; TRBD1 matches 7 bases. CDR1 and CDR2 (germline): LNHDA, SQIVND (reference sequence). The ends lost 3 bases at V and 3 bases at J; junction bases unmatched: 4. The CDR3 covers 14 residues.

This clonotype was detected a few times. A single base separates this from a much larger clone, so it may be a read error. This chain joins TRBV24-1 and TRBJ1-2, with 7 bases fitting TRBD1. Germline lookup yields CDR1 KGHDR and CDR2 SFDVKD. V trimming: 3 bases; J trimming: 4 bases; junction bases outside the gene matches: 4. This CDR3 is built from 14 residues. The CDR3 DNA sequence: TGTGCCACCAGTGATACGACAGGGTCCTATGGCTACACCTTC. Its protein is CATSDTTGSYGYTF.

This clonotype has more than one count but fewer than ten. The missing conserved phenylalanine or tryptophan at the end of this CDR3 makes a read error likely. The chain has TRBV18 and TRBJ1-6; D is unresolved. V was pared by 3 bases and J by 5 bases, with 11 bases between. Germline V gene sequence: CDR1 KGHSH, CDR2 LQKENI. This CDR3 comprises 15 residues. The CDR3 loop reads CASSPRIENNSPLHS. The CDR3 DNA reads TGTGCCAGCTCACCTCGGATCGAGAATAATTCACCCCTCCACTCT.

This clonotype was detected ten times or more. V and J are TRBV12-3 or TRBV12-4 and TRBJ1-2; D is undetermined. The germline V and J ends were trimmed by 6 bases and 1 base, with 15 bases remaining between them. The CDR3 runs to 15 residues. The CDR3 reads CASRADRRINYGYTF. CDR3 coding DNA: TGTGCCAGCAGAGCCGACCGACGGATTAACTATGGCTACACCTTC.

In this sample, this clonotype turned up a few times. The chain uses TRBV6-1 and TRBJ1-1, with D uncertain. The V end was cut by 5 bases, the J end by 0 bases, with 16 bases between. Germline V gene data show CDR1 as MNHNS and CDR2 as SASEGT. The CDR3 sequence is 16 residues long. Written as DNA, the CDR3 is TGTGCCAGCAGTTATGTGATGACACCCATGAACACTGAAGCTTTCTTT. It translates to CASSYVMTPMNTEAFF.

This clonotype has ten or more counts. The rearrangement links TRBV18 to TRBJ2-7; the match to TRBD1 covers 7 bases. CDR1 and CDR2 from the germline V gene are KGHSH and LQKENI. The ends lost 3 bases at V and 3 bases at J; junction bases unmatched: 8. The CDR3 runs 15 residues. The CDR3 loop is CASSPPGGLRYEQYF. The CDR3 DNA reads TGTGCCAGCTCACCTCCAGGGGGTTTGCGCTACGAGCAGTACTTC.

This clonotype was seen repeatedly, ten times or more. The rearrangement uses TRBV6-1 and TRBJ2-3; a possible D gene is TRBD1 (5 bases). The V end lost 4 bases, the J end lost 0 bases, and 14 bases lay between the germline ends. The CDR3 length is 16 residues. Germline assignment: CDR1 MNHNS and CDR2 SASEGT. CDR3 sequence reads: CASSADIPPSTDTQYF. Here the CDR3 DNA reads TGTGCCAGCAGTGCGGACATCCCCCCTAGCACAGATACGCAGTATTTT.

In this sample, this clonotype turned up a few times. CDR3 sequence: CASSLSPGPQHF. CDR3 DNA: TGTGCCAGCAGCTTGTCCCCGGGGCCCCAGCATTTT. The V gene is TRBV13, the J gene TRBJ1-5, with D unclear. CDR3 length: 12 residues. Trimming removed 3 bases at V and 9 bases at J, with 9 bases between. Germline CDR1 PRHDT, CDR2 FYEKMQ (reference sequence).

The table lists this clonotype with a few counts. The chain combines TRBV7-2 with TRBJ2-1, with D perhaps matching TRBD1 (6 bases). Trimming shortened V by 1 base and J by 6 bases, and 13 bases separated the two germline ends. The germline CDR1 and CDR2 sequences are SGHTA and FQGNSA. This CDR3 region has 15 residues. As DNA, the CDR3 is TGTGCCAGCAGCTTAGTGGGGGCCGGCGGCAATGAGCAGTTCTTC. It codes for CASSLVGAGGNEQFF.

This clonotype has just one count. An end of the junction does not agree with germline; a read error may underlie this. The J gene is TRBJ2-1, the V gene TRBV13, with TRBD2 matching over 10 bases. This CDR3 has 13 residues. Germline CDR1 is PRHDT and CDR2 is FYEKMQ (reference sequence). CDR3 region: CTSSDRTSGEQFF. The CDR3 DNA follows: TGTACCAGCAGCGATCGGACTAGCGGTGAGCAGTTCTTC.

The table lists this clonotype with many counts. The V gene is TRBV20-1, the J gene TRBJ1-1; D ambiguous. V was clipped by 2 bases and J by 3 bases, with 7 bases between them. The germline CDR1 and CDR2 sequences are DFQATT and SNEGSKA (reference sequence). CDR3 length: 12 residues. Here the CDR3 reads CSARKRYTEAFF. CDR3 in DNA: TGCAGTGCTAGAAAGAGGTACACTGAAGCTTTCTTT.

This chain uses TRBV11-2 with TRBJ2-7; 14 nucleotides match TRBD2. The CDR3 extends over 15 amino acids. CDR1 SGHAT and CDR2 FQNNGV come from the germline V gene. The ends lost 8 bases at V and 5 bases at J; junction bases unmatched: 8. CDR3 residues: CASAGLAGAGNEQYF. CDR3 DNA: TGTGCCAGCGCGGGACTAGCGGGGGCCGGCAACGAGCAGTACTTC. Full variable domain (rest looked up from reference TRBV11-2 and TRBJ2-7): EAGVAQSPRYKIIEKRQSVAFWCNPISGHATLYWYQQILGQGPKLLIQFQNNGVVDDSQLPKDRFSAERLKGVDSTLKIQPAKLEDSAVYLCASAGLAGAGNEQYFGPGTRLTVT.

Ten or more counts support this clonotype. The J gene is TRBJ2-5, the V gene TRBV6-1; the D is unclear. From germline, CDR1 is MNHNS and CDR2 SASEGT. The CDR3 sequence is 15 residues long. The V end lost 6 bases, the J end lost 5 bases, and 19 bases lay between the germline ends. The CDR3 loop is CASRPYDTVVETQYF. CDR3 DNA: TGTGCCAGCAGGCCATACGACACAGTAGTGGAGACCCAGTACTTC.

This clonotype was picked up many times. The chain joins TRBV20-1 to TRBJ1-4, with D hard to call. The germline V gene encodes CDR1 DFQATT and CDR2 SNEGSKA (reference sequence). Trimming cost V 3 bases and J 4 bases, with 12 bases left between them. The CDR3 extends over 14 amino acids. DNA for the CDR3: TGCAGTGCTAGGGCGGGTGGGAGTAATGAAAAACTGTTTTTT. Residues: CSARAGGSNEKLFF.

This clonotype was recorded a few times. This chain connects TRBV2 to TRBJ1-5; D call uncertain. The length of the CDR3 is 13 residues. The germline gives CDR1 SNHLY, CDR2 FYNNEI. V shed 4 bases and J shed 1 base, with 5 bases lying between them. CDR3: CASSGQSNQPQHF. The CDR3 bases are TGTGCCAGCAGTGGCCAAAGCAATCAGCCCCAGCATTTT.

The chain recombines TRBV10-3 with TRBJ2-2; D remains unclear. This CDR3 is 11 amino acids long. Germline V gives CDR1 ENHRY, CDR2 SYGVKD. Trimming took 6 bases from V and 7 from J, leaving 6 bases between them. The CDR3 loop reads CAISGGGELFF. The CDR3 DNA sequence: TGTGCCATCAGCGGCGGCGGGGAGCTGTTTTTT.

This clonotype has at least ten counts. J is TRBJ2-1 and V is TRBV20-1; a possible D gene is TRBD2 (6 bases). Per germline, CDR1 DFQATT and CDR2 SNEGSKA (reference sequence). Trimming stripped 1 base from V and 10 bases from J, with 11 bases between. This CDR3 region has 12 residues. The CDR3 DNA reads TGCAGTGCTAGAGGGACTATTCGCGAGCAGTTCTTC. Translated: CSARGTIREQFF.

This clonotype came up many times. The CDR3 region is CSAPGQGQYGYTF. For the CDR3, the DNA is TGCAGTGCTCCCGGACAGGGACAGTATGGCTACACCTTC. The rearrangement joins TRBV20-1 to TRBJ1-2; TRBD1 matches 8 bases. Losses at the gene ends were 5 bases for V and 5 bases for J; bases not matched to a gene: 7. The CDR3 spans 13 residues. CDR1 DFQATT and CDR2 SNEGSKA come from the germline V gene (reference sequence).

This clonotype has a count of ten or more. V and J are TRBV20-1 and TRBJ2-7; 9 positions match TRBD1. Unmatched junction bases numbered 6, after V lost 3 bases and J lost 3 bases. The CDR3 extends over 14 amino acids. CDR1 is DFQATT, CDR2 SNEGSKA, per germline (reference sequence). The CDR3 loop is CSARGDRENYEQYF. The CDR3 coding sequence is TGCAGTGCTAGGGGGGACAGGGAGAACTACGAGCAGTACTTC.